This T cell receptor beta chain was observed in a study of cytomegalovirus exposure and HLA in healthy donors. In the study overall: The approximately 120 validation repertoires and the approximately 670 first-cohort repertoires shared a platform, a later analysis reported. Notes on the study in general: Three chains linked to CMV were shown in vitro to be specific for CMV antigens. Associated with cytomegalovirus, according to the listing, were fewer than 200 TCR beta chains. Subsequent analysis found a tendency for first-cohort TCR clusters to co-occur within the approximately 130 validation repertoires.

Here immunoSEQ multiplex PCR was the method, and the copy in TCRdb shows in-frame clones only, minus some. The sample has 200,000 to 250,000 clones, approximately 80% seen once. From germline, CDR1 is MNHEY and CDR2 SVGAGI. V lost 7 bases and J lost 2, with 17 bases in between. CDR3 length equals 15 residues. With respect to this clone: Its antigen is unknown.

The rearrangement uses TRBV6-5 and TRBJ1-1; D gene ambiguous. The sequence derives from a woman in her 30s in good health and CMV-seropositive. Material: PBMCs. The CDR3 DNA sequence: TGTGCCAGCAACCGAAACCGGGATTTAAACACTGAAGCTTTCTTT. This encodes CASNRNRDLNTEAFF.